These 14 T cell receptor beta chains were all obtained from the same sample, sequenced in a study of cytomegalovirus exposure and HLA in healthy donors. 13 Jbeta primers and 60 Vbeta primers were used for the PCR. Clones were read by immunoSEQ multiplex PCR, and TCRdb kept only the in-frame ones, dropping some. Counted here are approximately 210,000 clones, around 75% occurring once; the ten biggest clones make up approximately 0.39%. Source material: PBMCs. These receptors all stem from a male donor in good health and CMV-seropositive.

V gene TRBV4-3 combines with J gene TRBJ1-1; no clear D gene. The V and J ends lost 0 bases and 4 bases respectively, with 15 bases between them. CDR1 and CDR2 from the germline V gene are LGHNA and YSLEER. The length of the CDR3 is 16 residues. This CDR3 reads CASSQDQAGLATEAFF. The DNA of the CDR3 is TGCGCCAGCAGCCAAGATCAAGCAGGTTTGGCCACTGAAGCTTTCTTT.

This clone was detected a few times. V is TRBV23-1 and J is TRBJ1-1, with D possibly being TRBD1 (6 bases). TRBV23-1 counts as an open reading frame of uncertain function. The V and J ends lost 0 bases and 5 bases respectively, with 16 bases between them. This CDR3 region has 16 residues. The CDR3 DNA follows: TGCGCCAGCAGTCAATCTGCATGCGGGGGCTGGACTGAAGCTTTCTTT. Its translation is CASSQSACGGWTEAFF.

The chain is built from TRBV9 and TRBJ2-3; weak D call: TRBD1 (6 bases). The CDR3 runs 13 residues. V was clipped by 2 bases and J by 14 bases, with 18 bases between them. Germline V gene sequence: CDR1 SGDLS, CDR2 YYNGEE. As DNA, the CDR3 is TGTGCCAGCAGCGTGGACAGAGCAGATCGAGCGTATTTT. Encoded protein: CASSVDRADRAYF.

Comment on this clone: The conserved phenylalanine or tryptophan is not found at the CDR3 terminus, so this likely reflects a read error. The gene calls are TRBV7-9 and TRBJ2-7; D is perhaps TRBD2 (5 bases). V lost 5 bases, J lost 0 bases, and 17 bases lay in between. Germline V lookup: CDR1 SEHNR, CDR2 FQNEAQ (reference sequence). This CDR3 is 16 amino acids long. Here the CDR3 DNA reads TGTGCCAGCAGCCCAACTACGACTGGGAGCTCCTACGAGCAGTACCTC. Protein product: CASSPTTTGSSYEQYL.

The chain combines TRBV15 with TRBJ1-1; D unclear. Trimming shortened V by 2 bases and J by 4 bases, and 14 bases separated the two germline ends. This CDR3 comprises 15 residues. Germline values: CDR1 LNHNV, CDR2 YYDKDF (reference sequence). The CDR3, as DNA: TGTGCCACCAGCAGACTACTAGCCTCGGGCACTGAAGCTTTCTTT. Translating gives CATSRLLASGTEAFF.

This clone was seen a handful of times. This chain uses TRBV9 with TRBJ1-4, with TRBD1 as a possible D gene (6 bases). The CDR3 loop spans 16 amino acids. Trimming left V 0 bases short and J 7 bases short, with 16 bases between. Germline V CDR1 and CDR2: SGDLS, YYNGEE. The chain's CDR3 is CASSVAQDSRSEKLFF. The CDR3 DNA is TGTGCCAGCAGCGTAGCTCAGGACAGTCGGAGTGAAAAACTGTTTTTT.

This clone appeared a few times. The V gene is TRBV7-3, the J gene TRBJ2-7; tentative D call: TRBD2 (6 bases). Trimming removed 5 bases at V and 0 bases at J, with 14 bases between. This CDR3 comprises 15 residues. Germline-derived CDR1 and CDR2 are SGHTA and FQGTGA. The CDR3 DNA reads as TGTGCCAGCAGCGAACGACCCGGGAGCTCCTACGAGCAGTACTTC. The encoded protein is CASSERPGSSYEQYF.

V and J are TRBV5-1 and TRBJ2-2; D is possibly TRBD2 (6 bases). V lost 5 bases and J 4 bases, leaving 15 bases between the germline ends. Per germline, CDR1 SGHRS and CDR2 YFSETQ. The CDR3 has 15 residues. The CDR3 sequence: CASRGLGDGTGELFF. In DNA form, the CDR3 reads TGCGCCAGCAGGGGACTGGGAGATGGCACCGGGGAGCTGTTTTTT.

The V call is TRBV14, the J call TRBJ1-3, with 8 bases matching TRBD1. V gave up 5 bases and J gave up 0 bases; unmatched junction bases: 12. CDR3 size: 18 residues. Germline CDR1 SGHDN, CDR2 FVKESK. CDR3 residues: CASSFRTGKRSSGNTIYF. The CDR3 DNA sequence: TGTGCCAGCAGCTTCCGGACAGGGAAGAGGAGCTCTGGAAACACCATATATTTT.

A few counts support this clone. The V call is TRBV11-3, the J call TRBJ2-7, with 7 positions matching TRBD2. The ends lost 5 bases at V and 3 bases at J; junction bases unmatched: 7. CDR1 SGHNT and CDR2 YENEEA come from the germline V gene. This CDR3 has 14 amino acids. The CDR3 coding sequence is TGTGCCAGCAGCCTCAGGGAGGGTCGCTACGAGCAGTACTTC. Amino acid sequence: CASSLREGRYEQYF.

In this sample, this clone turned up once. V gene TRBV18 combines with J gene TRBJ2-1; TRBD2 matches 16 bases. The CDR3 is 14 residues long. V was clipped by 0 bases and J by 16 bases; unmatched bases: 3. The germline V gene encodes CDR1 KGHSH and CDR2 LQKENI. The CDR3 is CASSPPGLAGGRFF. The DNA of the CDR3 is TGTGCCAGCTCACCACCGGGACTAGCGGGGGGGCGTTTCTTC.

The rearrangement joins TRBV28 to TRBJ2-3, with D possibly being TRBD2 (6 bases). The CDR3 has 14 residues. Trimming shortened V by 6 bases and J by 1 base, and 11 bases separated the two germline ends. Germline V gene lookup returns CDR1 MDHEN and CDR2 SYDVKM. CDR3 DNA: TGTGCCAGCAGACCGGGACTCCGCACAGATACGCAGTATTTT. Protein product: CASRPGLRTDTQYF.

This clone was counted between two and nine times. At the DNA level, this CDR3 is encoded by other sequences in the same sample as well. The chain carries TRBV20-1 and TRBJ2-7; a weak D match, TRBD1 (6 bases). The CDR3 runs 11 residues. V was clipped by 5 bases and J by 6 bases, with 11 bases between them. Looked up from germline, CDR1 is DFQATT and CDR2 is SNEGSKA (reference sequence). DNA for the CDR3: TGCAGTGCTCGTCAGGGGCCCGAGCAGTACTTC. It codes for CSARQGPEQYF.

V and J are TRBV9 and TRBJ2-1; the match to TRBD2 covers 7 bases. V dropped 4 bases and J dropped 0; count of bases not matched to a gene: 7. The CDR3 has 16 residues. Germline CDR1 is SGDLS and CDR2 is YYNGEE. The CDR3 loop reads CASSLSGPSSYNEQFF. CDR3 DNA sequence: TGTGCCAGCAGCCTTAGCGGGCCTAGCTCCTACAATGAGCAGTTCTTC.